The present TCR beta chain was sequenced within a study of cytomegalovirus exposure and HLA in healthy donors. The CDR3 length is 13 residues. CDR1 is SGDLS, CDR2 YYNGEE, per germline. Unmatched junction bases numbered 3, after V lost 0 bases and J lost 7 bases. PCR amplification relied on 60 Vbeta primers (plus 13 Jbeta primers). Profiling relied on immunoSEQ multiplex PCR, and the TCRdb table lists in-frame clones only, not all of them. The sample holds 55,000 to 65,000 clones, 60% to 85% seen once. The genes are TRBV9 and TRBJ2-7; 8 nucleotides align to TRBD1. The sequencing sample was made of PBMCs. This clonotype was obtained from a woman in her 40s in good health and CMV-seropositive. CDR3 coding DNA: TGTGCCAGCAGCGTAGGACAGGGGATGGAGCAGTACTTC. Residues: CASSVGQGMEQYF.